Here is one TCR beta chain with its context. With 7 bases removed from V and 2 bases from J, the gap between germline ends came to 12 bases. Per the germline V gene, CDR1 is MNHEY and CDR2 is SVGAGI. This CDR3 has 14 residues. These data are taken from a study of control samples from healthy donors and cancer patients. Sequencing was performed with immunoSEQ multiplex PCR; in TCRdb, only in-frame clones are kept and a portion is missing. The sample lists 110,000 to 150,000 clones, approximately 91% occurring once. What was sequenced was blood. The chain combines TRBV6-5 with TRBJ1-3, with unresolved D. This TCR came from a man aged 30-40 years in good health. The DNA for the CDR3 is TGTGCCAGCATCACCTCGGCCACTGGAAACACCATATATTTT. This encodes CASITSATGNTIYF.